This T cell receptor (beta chain) was captured in a study of blood T cell repertoires in COVID-19. Turning to the study itself: The United States, Italy and Spain provided the acute and convalescent COVID-19 samples.

In this sample, this clone turned up a few times. V lost 5 bases and J lost 5; bases outside the gene matches: 7. The CDR3 consists of 14 residues. Germline-derived CDR1 and CDR2 are SGHVS and FQNEAQ. The method was immunoSEQ multiplex PCR; TCRdb's version includes in-frame clones alone and lacks a portion of them. Of a few hundred thousand clones in the sample, 88% were seen once. Sequences were obtained from peripheral blood. The source is a woman in her 30s who had recovered from COVID-19. The chain uses TRBV7-8 and TRBJ1-2; 8 bases align to TRBD1. CDR3 bases: TGTGCCAGCAGCCCCGGGACAGGTCAATATGGCTACACCTTC. This translates into CASSPGTGQYGYTF.